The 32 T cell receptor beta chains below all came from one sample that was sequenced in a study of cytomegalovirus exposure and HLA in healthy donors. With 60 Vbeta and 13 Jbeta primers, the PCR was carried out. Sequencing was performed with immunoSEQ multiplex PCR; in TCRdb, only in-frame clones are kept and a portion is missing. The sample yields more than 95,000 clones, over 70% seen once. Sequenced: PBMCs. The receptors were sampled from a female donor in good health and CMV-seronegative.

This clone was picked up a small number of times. CDR3 nucleotides: TGTGCCAGCAGTTTGCCGGGGCGGGGGGCTGAAGCTTTCTTT. Translation gives CASSLPGRGAEAFF. This chain uses TRBV28 with TRBJ1-1, with a weak D call TRBD1 (5 bases). Germline V lookup: CDR1 MDHEN, CDR2 SYDVKM. The germline V and J ends were trimmed by 3 bases and 6 bases, with 14 bases remaining between them. This CDR3 is 14 amino acids long.

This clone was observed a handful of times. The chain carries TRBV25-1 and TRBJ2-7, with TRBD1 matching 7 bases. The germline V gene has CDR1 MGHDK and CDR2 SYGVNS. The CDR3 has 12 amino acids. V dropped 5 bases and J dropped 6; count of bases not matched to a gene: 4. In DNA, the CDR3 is TGTGCCAGCAGTCTTGGGACAGTCGAGCAGTACTTC. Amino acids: CASSLGTVEQYF.

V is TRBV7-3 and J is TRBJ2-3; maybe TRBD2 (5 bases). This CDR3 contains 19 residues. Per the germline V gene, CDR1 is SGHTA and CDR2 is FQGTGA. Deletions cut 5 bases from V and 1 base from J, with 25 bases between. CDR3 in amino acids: CASSPASPDISGGTDTQYF. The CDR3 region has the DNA TGTGCCAGCAGCCCCGCGTCGCCGGATATCAGCGGAGGCACAGATACGCAGTATTTT. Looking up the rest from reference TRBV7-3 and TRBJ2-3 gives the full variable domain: GAGVSQTPSNKVTEKGKYVELRCDPISGHTALYWYRQSLGQGPEFLIYFQGTGAADDSGLPNDRFFAVRPEGSVSTLKIQRTERGDSAVYLCASSPASPDISGGTDTQYFGPGTRLTVL.

The CDR3 region has the DNA TGTGCCAGTAGTATAGATCCAGCGGCCCCCTACAATGAGCAGTTCTTC. This gives the protein CASSIDPAAPYNEQFF. The chain has TRBV19 and TRBJ2-1, with D possibly TRBD2 on 5 matching bases. The CDR3 is made up of 16 amino acids. Germline loops: CDR1 LNHDA, CDR2 SQIVND (reference sequence). Trimming left V 0 bases short and J 2 bases short, with 11 bases between.

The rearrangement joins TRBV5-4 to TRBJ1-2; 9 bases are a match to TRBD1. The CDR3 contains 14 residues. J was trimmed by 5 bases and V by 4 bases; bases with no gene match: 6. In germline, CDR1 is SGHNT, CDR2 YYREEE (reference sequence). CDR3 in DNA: TGTGCCAGCAGCGTGACAGGGGGGCAGTATGGCTACACCTTC. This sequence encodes CASSVTGGQYGYTF. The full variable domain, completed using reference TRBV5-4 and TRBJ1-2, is ETGVTQSPTHLIKTRGQQVTLRCSSQSGHNTVSWYQQALGQGPQFIFQYYREEENGRGNFPPRFSGLQFPNYSSELNVNALELDDSALYLCASSVTGGQYGYTFGSGTRLTVV.

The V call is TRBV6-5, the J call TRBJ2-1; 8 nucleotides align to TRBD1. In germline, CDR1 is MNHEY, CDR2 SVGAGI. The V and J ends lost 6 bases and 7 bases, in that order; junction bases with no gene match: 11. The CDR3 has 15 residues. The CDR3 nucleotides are TGTGCCAGCAGGCCCGACAGGGGTCCTACAAATGAGCAGTTCTTC. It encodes CASRPDRGPTNEQFF.

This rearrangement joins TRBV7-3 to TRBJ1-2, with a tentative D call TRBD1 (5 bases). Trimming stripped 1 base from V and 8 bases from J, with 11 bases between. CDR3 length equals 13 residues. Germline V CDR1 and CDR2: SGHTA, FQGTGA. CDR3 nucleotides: TGTGCCAGCAGCTTAAATCAGGGCGCGGGCTACACCTTC. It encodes CASSLNQGAGYTF.

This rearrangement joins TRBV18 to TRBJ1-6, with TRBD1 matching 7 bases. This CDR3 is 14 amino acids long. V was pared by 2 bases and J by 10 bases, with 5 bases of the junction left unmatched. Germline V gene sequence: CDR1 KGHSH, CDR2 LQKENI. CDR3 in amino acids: CASSPDRDRSPLHF. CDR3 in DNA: TGTGCCAGCTCACCAGACAGGGACCGCTCACCCCTCCACTTT.

CDR3 protein: CASSLVLLRDRGSVEQYF. The CDR3 bases are TGTGCCAGCAGCTTAGTTCTATTGAGGGACAGGGGATCCGTCGAGCAGTACTTC. The chain has TRBV7-9 and TRBJ2-7; 10 bases are shared with TRBD1. The V and J ends lost 1 base and 6 bases, in that order; junction bases with no gene match: 15. Per germline, CDR1 SEHNR and CDR2 FQNEAQ (reference sequence). The CDR3 spans 18 residues.

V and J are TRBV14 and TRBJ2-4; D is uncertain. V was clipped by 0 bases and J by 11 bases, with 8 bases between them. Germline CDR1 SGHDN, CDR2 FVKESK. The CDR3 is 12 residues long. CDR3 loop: CASSQDRSVQYF. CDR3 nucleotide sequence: TGTGCCAGCAGCCAAGATCGCAGTGTTCAGTACTTC.

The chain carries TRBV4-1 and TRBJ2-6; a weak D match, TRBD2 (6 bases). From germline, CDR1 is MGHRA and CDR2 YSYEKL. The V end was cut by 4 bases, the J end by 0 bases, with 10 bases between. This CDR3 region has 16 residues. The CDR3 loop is CASSLGLRSGANVLTF. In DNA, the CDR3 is TGCGCCAGCAGCCTGGGACTCCGCTCTGGGGCCAACGTCCTGACTTTC.

The CDR3 nucleotides read TGTGCCAGCAGCTTGAGGGAGGGGTTGTGGGCTGAAGCTTTCTTT. Its protein product is CASSLREGLWAEAFF. The chain is built from TRBV5-6 and TRBJ1-1; possibly TRBD1 for D (5 bases). V was clipped by 1 base and J by 6 bases, with 16 bases between them. The CDR3 covers 15 residues. In germline, CDR1 is SGHDT, CDR2 YYEEEE.

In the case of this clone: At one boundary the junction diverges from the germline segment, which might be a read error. The CDR3 coding sequence is TGTTCCAGCAGCTTAGTCCCCTCTAGCGGGGGCTTGACAGATACGCAGTATTTT. Translating it yields CSSSLVPSSGGLTDTQYF. V and J are TRBV7-9 and TRBJ2-3; TRBD2 aligns across 10 bases. The germline CDR1 and CDR2 sequences are SEHNR and FQNEAQ (reference sequence). This CDR3 region has 18 residues. The full variable domain, completed using reference TRBV7-9 and TRBJ2-3, is DTGVSQNPRHKITKRGQNVTFRCDPISEHNRLYWYRQTLGQGPEFLTYFQNEAQLEKSRLLSDRFSAERPKGSFSTLEIQRTEQGDSAMYLCSSSLVPSSGGLTDTQYFGPGTRLTVL.

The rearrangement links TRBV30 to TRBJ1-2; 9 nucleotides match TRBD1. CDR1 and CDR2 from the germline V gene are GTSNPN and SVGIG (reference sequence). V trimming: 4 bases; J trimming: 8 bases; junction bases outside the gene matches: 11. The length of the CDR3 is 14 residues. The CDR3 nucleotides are TGTGCCTGGATTAGGGACAGGGCTGGGTTCGGCTACACCTTC. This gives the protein CAWIRDRAGFGYTF.

The CDR3 here is CASSSEDRPTDTQYF. The CDR3 DNA follows: TGTGCCAGCAGTTCCGAGGACAGGCCCACAGATACGCAGTATTTT. The rearrangement links TRBV6-5 to TRBJ2-3, with 7 bases that match TRBD1. Looked up from germline, CDR1 is MNHEY and CDR2 is SVGAGI. The CDR3 loop spans 15 amino acids. The V gene end was trimmed by 4 bases and the J gene end by 2 bases; junction bases not matched to a gene: 6.

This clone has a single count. DNA for the CDR3: TGTGCCAGCGCGGGACAGGGGTACTATGGCTACACCTTC. It yields the protein CASAGQGYYGYTF. The chain employs TRBV27 and TRBJ1-2, with 10 bases fitting TRBD1. Germline CDR1 MNHEY, CDR2 SMNVEV (reference sequence). The trim removed 8 bases at V and 3 bases at J, leaving 3 bases unmatched. CDR3 length: 13 amino acids.

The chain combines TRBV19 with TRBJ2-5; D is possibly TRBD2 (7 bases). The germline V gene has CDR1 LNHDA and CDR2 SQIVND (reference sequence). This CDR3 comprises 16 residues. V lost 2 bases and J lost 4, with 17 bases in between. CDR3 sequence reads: CASSITLGGGGETQYF. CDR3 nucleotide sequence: TGTGCCAGTAGTATAACCCTGGGCGGGGGCGGAGAGACCCAGTACTTC. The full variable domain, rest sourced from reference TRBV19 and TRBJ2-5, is DGGITQSPKYLFRKEGQNVTLSCEQNLNHDAMYWYRQDPGQGLRLIYYSQIVNDFQKGDIAEGYSVSREKKESFPLTVTSAQKNPTAFYLCASSITLGGGGETQYFGPGTRLLVL.

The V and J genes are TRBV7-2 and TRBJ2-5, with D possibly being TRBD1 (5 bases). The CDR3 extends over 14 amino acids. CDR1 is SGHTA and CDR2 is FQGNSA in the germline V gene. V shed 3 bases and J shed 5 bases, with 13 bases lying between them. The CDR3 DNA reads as TGTGCCAGCAGCTTCCGTGGGGCTAGGGAGACCCAGTACTTC. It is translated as CASSFRGARETQYF.

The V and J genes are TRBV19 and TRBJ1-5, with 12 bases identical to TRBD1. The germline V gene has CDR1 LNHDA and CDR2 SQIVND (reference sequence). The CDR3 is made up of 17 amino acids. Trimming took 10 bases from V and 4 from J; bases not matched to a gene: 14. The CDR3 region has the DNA TGTGCCACCCAGCCAGGGGACAGGGGGCGAAGGAATCAGCCCCAGCATTTT. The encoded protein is CATQPGDRGRRNQPQHF. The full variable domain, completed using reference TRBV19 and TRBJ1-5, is DGGITQSPKYLFRKEGQNVTLSCEQNLNHDAMYWYRQDPGQGLRLIYYSQIVNDFQKGDIAEGYSVSREKKESFPLTVTSAQKNPTAFYLCATQPGDRGRRNQPQHFGDGTRLSIL.

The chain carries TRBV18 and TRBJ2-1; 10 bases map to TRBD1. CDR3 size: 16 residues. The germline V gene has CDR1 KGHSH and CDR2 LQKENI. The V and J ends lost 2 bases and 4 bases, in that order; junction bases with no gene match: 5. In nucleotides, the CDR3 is TGTGCCAGCTCACCAGGACCGGGACAGGGGTACAATGAGCAGTTCTTC. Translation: CASSPGPGQGYNEQFF.

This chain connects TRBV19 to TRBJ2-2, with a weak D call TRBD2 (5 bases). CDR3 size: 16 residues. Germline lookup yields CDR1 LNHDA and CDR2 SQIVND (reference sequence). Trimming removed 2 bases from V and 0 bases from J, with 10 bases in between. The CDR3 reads CASSIYGETNTGELFF. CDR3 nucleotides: TGTGCCAGTAGTATATATGGGGAGACGAACACCGGGGAGCTGTTTTTT.

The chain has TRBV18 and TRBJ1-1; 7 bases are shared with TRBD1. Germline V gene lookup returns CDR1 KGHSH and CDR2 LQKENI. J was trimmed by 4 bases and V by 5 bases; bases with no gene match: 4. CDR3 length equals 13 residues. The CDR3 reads CASSVGQTTEAFF. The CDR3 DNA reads TGTGCCAGCTCAGTGGGACAGACCACTGAAGCTTTCTTT.

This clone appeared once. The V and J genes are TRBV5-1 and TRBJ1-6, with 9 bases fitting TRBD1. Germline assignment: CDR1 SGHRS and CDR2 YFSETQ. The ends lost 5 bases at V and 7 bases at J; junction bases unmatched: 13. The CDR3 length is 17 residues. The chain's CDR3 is CASSSKTGGARNSPLHF. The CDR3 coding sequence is TGCGCCAGCAGTTCCAAAACAGGGGGCGCCCGGAATTCACCCCTCCACTTT. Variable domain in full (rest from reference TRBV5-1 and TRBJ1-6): KAGVTQTPRYLIKTRGQQVTLSCSPISGHRSVSWYQQTPGQGLQFLFEYFSETQRNKGNFPGRFSGRQFSNSRSEMNVSTLELGDSALYLCASSSKTGGARNSPLHFGNGTRLTVT.

CDR3 DNA: TGTGCCTGGAGTGTATCGGGCGGATGGAGGTTAGGTACGCAGTATTTT. Its protein is CAWSVSGGWRLGTQYF. The chain recombines TRBV30 with TRBJ2-3, with D possibly TRBD2 on 5 matching bases. This CDR3 is built from 16 residues. Germline values: CDR1 GTSNPN, CDR2 SVGIG (reference sequence). V lost 0 bases and J 8 bases, leaving 21 bases between the germline ends.

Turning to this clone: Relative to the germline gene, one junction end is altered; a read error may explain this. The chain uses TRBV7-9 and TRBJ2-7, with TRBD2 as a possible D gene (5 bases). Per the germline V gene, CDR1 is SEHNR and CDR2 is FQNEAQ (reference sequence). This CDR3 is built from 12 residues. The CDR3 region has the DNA TGTTCCAGCGGTGAGGATCCTTACGAGCAGTACTTC. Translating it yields CSSGEDPYEQYF.

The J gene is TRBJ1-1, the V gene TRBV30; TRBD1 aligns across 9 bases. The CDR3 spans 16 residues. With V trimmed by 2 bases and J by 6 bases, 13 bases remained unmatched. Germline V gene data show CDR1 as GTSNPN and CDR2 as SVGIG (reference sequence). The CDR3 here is CAWSIPVGTGFAEAFF. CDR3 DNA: TGTGCCTGGAGTATTCCCGTCGGGACAGGGTTCGCTGAAGCTTTCTTT.

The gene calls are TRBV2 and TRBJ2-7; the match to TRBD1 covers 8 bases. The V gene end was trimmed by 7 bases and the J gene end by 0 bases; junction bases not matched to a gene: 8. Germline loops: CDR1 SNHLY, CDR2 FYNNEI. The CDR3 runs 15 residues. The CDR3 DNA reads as TGTGCCAGCAAAGGACAGGGCCGAATCTCCTACGAGCAGTACTTC. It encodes CASKGQGRISYEQYF.

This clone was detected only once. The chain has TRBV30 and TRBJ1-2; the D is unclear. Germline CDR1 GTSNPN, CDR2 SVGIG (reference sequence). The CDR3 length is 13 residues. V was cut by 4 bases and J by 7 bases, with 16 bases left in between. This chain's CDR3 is CAWKIRFSLGYTF. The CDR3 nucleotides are TGTGCCTGGAAAATCCGGTTTTCTCTTGGCTACACCTTC. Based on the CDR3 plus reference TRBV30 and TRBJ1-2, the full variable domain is SQTIHQWPATLVQPVGSPLSLECTVEGTSNPNLYWYRQAAGRGLQLLFYSVGIGQISSEVPQNLSASRPQDRQFILSSKKLLLSDSGFYLCAWKIRFSLGYTFGSGTRLTVV.

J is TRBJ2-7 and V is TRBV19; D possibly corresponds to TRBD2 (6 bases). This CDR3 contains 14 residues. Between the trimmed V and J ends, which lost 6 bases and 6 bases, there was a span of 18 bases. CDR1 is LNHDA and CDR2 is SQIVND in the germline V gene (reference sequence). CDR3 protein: CASSREVQRAEQYF. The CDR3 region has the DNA TGTGCCAGTAGCCGTGAGGTACAGCGGGCCGAGCAGTACTTC.

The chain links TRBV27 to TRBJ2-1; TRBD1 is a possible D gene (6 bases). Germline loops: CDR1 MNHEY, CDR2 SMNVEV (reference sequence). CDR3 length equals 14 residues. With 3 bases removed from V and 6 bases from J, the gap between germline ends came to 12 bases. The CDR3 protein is CASSFARGGNEQFF. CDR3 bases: TGTGCCAGCAGTTTTGCCAGGGGCGGCAATGAGCAGTTCTTC.

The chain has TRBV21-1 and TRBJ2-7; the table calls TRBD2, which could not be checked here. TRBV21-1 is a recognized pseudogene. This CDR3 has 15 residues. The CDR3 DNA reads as TGTGCCAGCAGCAAACGGCGGGAAAGCTCCTACGAGCAGTACTTC. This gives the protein CASSKRRESSYEQYF.

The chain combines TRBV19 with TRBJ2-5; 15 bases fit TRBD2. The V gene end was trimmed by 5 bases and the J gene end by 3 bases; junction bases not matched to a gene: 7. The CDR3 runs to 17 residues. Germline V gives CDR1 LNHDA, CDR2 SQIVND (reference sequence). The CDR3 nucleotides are TGTGCCAGTAGTCCGGGGACTAGCGGGAGGTGGGAAGAGACCCAGTACTTC. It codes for CASSPGTSGRWEETQYF.